This TCR beta chain was recovered during a study of blood T cell repertoires in COVID-19. Study as a whole: Acute and convalescent COVID-19 samples came from the United States, Italy and Spain. Sample material is recorded as cDNA or gDNA derived from T cells, B-cell-depleted T cells, or PBMCs.

Generated by immunoSEQ multiplex PCR, the TCRdb table keeps only in-frame clones and is missing some. The sample includes about 240,000 clones, around 90% of them seen just once. Researchers sorted participants into cohorts using their self-reported clinical history. The CDR3 runs 13 residues. V lost 6 bases to trimming and J lost 8 bases, with 11 bases between them. Germline V CDR1 and CDR2: MNHEY, SMNVEV (reference sequence). Material for sequencing was PBMCs or T cells enriched from blood (not recorded which). The clonotype originates from a woman aged 25 to 39 with acute COVID-19. V is TRBV27 and J is TRBJ1-6; tentative D call: TRBD1 (6 bases). The CDR3 loop reads CASSGQFYSPLHF. In DNA, the CDR3 is TGTGCCAGCAGCGGACAGTTCTATTCACCCCTCCACTTT.